This TCR beta chain was captured by sequencing in a study of T cell responses to AZD1222 COVID-19 vaccine. The study's findings and limits: Two doses of AZD1222 preceded a rise in Spike-specific TCR breadth and depth.

With respect to this clone: The antigen is undetermined.

Assay: immunoSEQ multiplex PCR; the TCRdb copy retains only in-frame clones and omits some. Of approximately 140,000 clones listed, about 90% are singletons. The CDR3 sequence is 14 residues long. V lost 3 bases and J 3 bases, leaving 9 bases between the germline ends. The germline gives CDR1 MDHEN, CDR2 SYDVKM. The sequencing here drew on peripheral blood, taken on day 0 of AZD1222 vaccination. This chain joins TRBV28 and TRBJ2-1; no definite D call. The receptor was derived from an adult in good health. CDR3 protein: CASSLGPYYNEQFF. CDR3 bases: TGTGCCAGCAGTTTGGGCCCCTACTACAATGAGCAGTTCTTC. Supplemented by reference TRBV28 and TRBJ2-1, the full variable domain reads DVKVTQSSRYLVKRTGEKVFLECVQDMDHENMFWYRQDPGLGLRLIYFSYDVKMKEKGDIPEGYSVSREKKERFSLILESASTNQTSMYLCASSLGPYYNEQFFGPGTRLTVL.